Below, 27 T cell receptor beta chains from the same sample are listed, as sequenced in a study of shared clonotypes between healthy human individuals. Only in-frame clones appear in the TCRdb table, and some are missing; sequencing was by immunoSEQ multiplex PCR. The sample lists more than 1 million clones; around 78% were seen once. Input material: memory CD4+ T cells from PBMCs. Subset: CD45RA-negative fraction. The source of these receptors is a man in his late teens or twenties in good health. Some clones in this sample may be carry-over from other donors' samples.

A remark on this clone: Other DNA variants within this sample encode the same CDR3. The CDR3 sequence is CAWSGSATNEKLFF. In DNA, the CDR3 is TGTGCCTGGAGTGGAAGCGCAACTAATGAAAAACTGTTTTTT. The chain couples TRBV30 to TRBJ1-4; D not resolved. This CDR3 region has 14 residues. CDR1 and CDR2 (germline): GTSNPN, SVGIG (reference sequence). V was pared by 1 base and J by 0 bases, with 6 bases between.

The J gene is TRBJ1-5, the V gene TRBV20-1; a weak D match, TRBD1 (6 bases). Germline V gene sequence: CDR1 DFQATT, CDR2 SNEGSKA (reference sequence). The CDR3 sequence is 11 residues long. V gave up 6 bases and J gave up 13 bases, with 16 bases separating them. CDR3 bases: TGCAGTGCGAGGGGGGAGGGACTTCAGCATTTT. Its protein is CSARGEGLQHF.

The V call is TRBV7-3, the J call TRBJ1-1, with 11 nucleotides matching TRBD1. Germline loops: CDR1 SGHTA, CDR2 FQGTGA. The CDR3 consists of 15 residues. Germline trimming cut 0 bases from V and 3 bases from J; bases unmatched to any gene: 0. The CDR3 DNA is TGTGCCAGCAGCTTAACGGGACAGGGGGACACTGAAGCTTTCTTT. Translated: CASSLTGQGDTEAFF.

This clone was observed a few times. This rearrangement joins TRBV28 to TRBJ2-7, with TRBD2 matching over 14 bases. The CDR3 spans 18 residues. V shed 7 bases and J 0 bases; nucleotides not matched to a gene: 11. Germline-derived CDR1 and CDR2 are MDHEN and SYDVKM. CDR3 nucleotide sequence: TGTGCCAGCAACCGAGGACTAGCGGGAGGTAGGAGCTCCTACGAGCAGTACTTC. It is translated as CASNRGLAGGRSSYEQYF.

This CDR3 reads CASSLSGFMGEKLFF. The CDR3 coding sequence is TGTGCCAGCAGTTTATCGGGATTCATGGGTGAAAAACTGTTTTTT. The chain couples TRBV28 to TRBJ1-4, with unresolved D. V was trimmed by 1 base and J by 7 bases, leaving 13 bases between them. CDR1 is MDHEN, CDR2 SYDVKM, per germline. The CDR3 spans 15 residues.

This chain connects TRBV4-1 to TRBJ2-6; TRBD2 is a possible D gene (5 bases). The V and J ends lost 2 bases and 4 bases respectively, with 9 bases between them. CDR3 size: 15 residues. CDR1 MGHRA and CDR2 YSYEKL come from the germline V gene. DNA of the CDR3: TGCGCCAGCAGCCAATTGGGAGCAGGGGCCAACGTCCTGACTTTC. Its protein is CASSQLGAGANVLTF.

This chain connects TRBV28 to TRBJ2-5; 8 bases align to TRBD2. CDR3 size: 16 residues. V was pared by 3 bases and J by 2 bases, with 8 bases of the junction left unmatched. Germline V gene lookup returns CDR1 MDHEN and CDR2 SYDVKM. The DNA of the CDR3 is TGTGCCAGCAGTTTTAGGGCTAGCGGGCCTCAAGAGACCCAGTACTTC. Protein sequence: CASSFRASGPQETQYF.

A few counts support this clone. This chain joins TRBV29-1 and TRBJ1-1; 8 bases fit TRBD1. The CDR3 has 12 amino acids. From germline, CDR1 is SQVTM and CDR2 ANQGSEA. J lost 11 bases, V lost 5 bases, and 10 bases had no gene match. CDR3 DNA: TGCAGCGTTTCGACAGGGGTAAGAGATGCTTTCTTT. This sequence encodes CSVSTGVRDAFF.

The table lists this clone with a few counts. The chain combines TRBV27 with TRBJ2-7; either TRBD1 or TRBD2 may fit D (5 bases each). Trimming took off 7 bases at V and 5 bases at J, with 15 bases between the two ends. The CDR3 is 13 amino acids. In germline, CDR1 is MNHEY, CDR2 SMNVEV (reference sequence). DNA of the CDR3: TGTGCCAGCAAACGGGGCTCTCGGGACGAGCAGTACTTC. Translated, it gives CASKRGSRDEQYF.

The DNA for the CDR3 is TGTGCCAGCAGCCCAGGACAGAGGACAGGGACACCCGGGGAGCTGTTTTTT. The encoded protein is CASSPGQRTGTPGELFF. The chain joins TRBV11-2 to TRBJ2-2, with 8 bases fitting TRBD1. The CDR3 has 17 amino acids. Germline V gives CDR1 SGHAT, CDR2 FQNNGV. The trim removed 5 bases at V and 6 bases at J, leaving 14 bases unmatched.

The rearrangement uses TRBV5-1 and TRBJ2-2; D is unresolved. Trimming cost V 1 base and J 0 bases, with 19 bases left between them. The CDR3 consists of 19 residues. CDR1 and CDR2 (germline): SGHRS, YFSETQ. CDR3 loop: CASSLYTGRTGSNTGELFF. The CDR3 DNA sequence: TGCGCCAGCAGCTTGTACACGGGCAGGACCGGATCGAACACCGGGGAGCTGTTTTTT.

The chain employs TRBV18 and TRBJ2-7, with 7 positions matching TRBD1. J gave up 1 base and V 4 bases, and 7 bases lay outside the gene matches. There are 15 residues in the CDR3. The germline CDR1 and CDR2 sequences are KGHSH and LQKENI. The CDR3 nucleotides read TGTGCCAGCTCACTCGACAGGGCGAGATCCTACGAGCAGTACTTC. Amino acids: CASSLDRARSYEQYF.

The V and J genes are TRBV5-1 and TRBJ2-5, with 8 bases that match TRBD2. The junction had 13 bases not matched to a gene; V was cut back by 3 bases and J by 6 bases. CDR1 and CDR2 (germline): SGHRS, YFSETQ. The CDR3 length is 16 residues. The CDR3 reads CASSSAGEVVVKTQYF. The DNA for the CDR3 is TGCGCCAGCAGCTCAGCGGGAGAGGTGGTAGTTAAGACCCAGTACTTC.

CDR3 sequence: CASGRKGGSLLTSGNTIYF. In nucleotides, the CDR3 is TGTGCCAGCGGGAGGAAAGGGGGATCGCTTCTGACCTCTGGAAACACCATATATTTT. This rearrangement joins TRBV28 to TRBJ1-3; possible D gene TRBD1, 6 bases. CDR1 MDHEN and CDR2 SYDVKM come from the germline V gene. V was trimmed by 8 bases and J by 0 bases, leaving 26 bases between them. The CDR3 consists of 19 residues.

The CDR3 spells CASSPPEGGRYEQYF. Written as DNA, the CDR3 is TGTGCCAGCTCACCCCCTGAGGGAGGGAGGTACGAGCAGTACTTC. This rearrangement joins TRBV18 to TRBJ2-7; TRBD2 agrees at 7 bases. V lost 3 bases to trimming and J lost 4 bases; unmatched junction nucleotides: 9. Germline CDR1 KGHSH, CDR2 LQKENI. The CDR3 is 15 residues long.

The CDR3 loop is CASKLDRLGNTIYF. The DNA for the CDR3 is TGTGCCAGCAAATTGGACAGATTAGGAAACACCATATATTTT. The J gene is TRBJ1-3, the V gene TRBV2, with D tentatively TRBD1 (6 bases). The CDR3 sequence is 14 residues long. Germline CDR1 and CDR2: SNHLY and FYNNEI. V was clipped by 7 bases and J by 4 bases, with 14 bases between them.

This clone came up once. CDR3 in DNA: TGTGCCAGCAGGGGGACTAGGAATACCTACAATGAGCAGTTCTTC. It translates to CASRGTRNTYNEQFF. The chain uses TRBV2 and TRBJ2-1, with 8 positions matching TRBD2. Trimming at V came to 6 bases and at J to 2 bases, leaving 6 bases not matched to a gene. CDR1 is SNHLY, CDR2 FYNNEI, per germline. The CDR3 loop spans 15 amino acids.

The chain has TRBV5-1 and TRBJ2-3; 9 bases agree with TRBD2. The CDR3 has 14 residues. Germline assignment: CDR1 SGHRS and CDR2 YFSETQ. Losses at the gene ends were 7 bases for V and 0 bases for J; bases not matched to a gene: 3. The CDR3 DNA reads as TGCGCCAGCGGAACTAGCGGGAGCACAGATACGCAGTATTTT. It yields the protein CASGTSGSTDTQYF.

The V call is TRBV27, the J call TRBJ1-2; 10 bases are a match to TRBD1. The CDR3 contains 13 residues. V was clipped by 8 bases and J by 3 bases; unmatched bases: 3. Germline CDR1 is MNHEY and CDR2 is SMNVEV (reference sequence). This CDR3 reads CASRQGAYYGYTF. DNA for the CDR3: TGTGCCAGCCGACAGGGGGCTTACTATGGCTACACCTTC.

The genes are TRBV19 and TRBJ2-3; D remains ambiguous. Looked up from germline, CDR1 is LNHDA and CDR2 is SQIVND (reference sequence). The ends were cut back, 2 bases at V and 4 bases at J, with 13 bases in the middle. CDR3 size: 15 residues. In DNA, the CDR3 is TGTGCCAGTAGTATACCTAGTGTTGGTGCAGATACGCAGTATTTT. The encoded protein is CASSIPSVGADTQYF.

The chain links TRBV19 to TRBJ1-2, with D possibly being TRBD1 (6 bases). The germline V gene encodes CDR1 LNHDA and CDR2 SQIVND (reference sequence). The CDR3 extends over 15 amino acids. Trimming removed 2 bases from V and 8 bases from J, with 18 bases in between. The CDR3 sequence is CASSIPHRQALGYTF. Here the CDR3 DNA reads TGTGCCAGTAGTATACCCCACCGACAGGCGTTAGGCTACACCTTC.

V gene TRBV11-3 combines with J gene TRBJ2-3; 10 bases agree with TRBD1. Germline CDR1 reads SGHNT; CDR2 reads YENEEA. The length of the CDR3 is 14 residues. V dropped 5 bases and J dropped 3; count of bases not matched to a gene: 2. CDR3 bases: TGTGCCAGCAGCCGGGGACAGGGGACAGATACGCAGTATTTT. Translation gives CASSRGQGTDTQYF.

The rearrangement links TRBV6-6 to TRBJ2-7; TRBD1 agrees at 9 bases. The CDR3 has 15 residues. V trimming: 7 bases; J trimming: 0 bases; junction bases outside the gene matches: 7. Looked up from germline, CDR1 is MNHNY and CDR2 is SVGAGI (reference sequence). The CDR3 DNA is TGTGCCAGCAAGAGGACAGGGGAAATCTCCTACGAGCAGTACTTC. Protein product: CASKRTGEISYEQYF.

The V gene is TRBV5-1, the J gene TRBJ1-1, with TRBD1 matching 7 bases. This CDR3 is built from 13 residues. The junction had 6 bases not matched to a gene; V was cut back by 7 bases and J by 3 bases. Germline V lookup: CDR1 SGHRS, CDR2 YFSETQ. The CDR3 region has the DNA TGCGCCAGCCGGACAGGACCCCACACTGAAGCTTTCTTT. Amino acids: CASRTGPHTEAFF.

This chain connects TRBV2 to TRBJ1-1; TRBD1 agrees at 8 bases. Germline values: CDR1 SNHLY, CDR2 FYNNEI. J lost 9 bases, V lost 5 bases, and 5 bases had no gene match. The CDR3 spans 12 residues. The CDR3 protein is CASSSDRGKAFF. As DNA, the CDR3 is TGTGCCAGCAGTTCCGACAGGGGTAAAGCTTTCTTT.

A few counts support this clone. The chain couples TRBV28 to TRBJ2-1; D may match TRBD1 or TRBD2 (5 bases each). Trimming pared 7 bases from V and 5 bases from J, leaving 15 bases between. The CDR3 covers 14 residues. The germline V gene encodes CDR1 MDHEN and CDR2 SYDVKM. The CDR3 region is CASTYGAFNNEQFF. The DNA for the CDR3 is TGTGCCAGCACCTACGGGGCCTTCAACAATGAGCAGTTCTTC.

V usage is TRBV6-5 and J usage is TRBJ2-7; possibly TRBD1 or TRBD2 for D (5 bases each). Germline V gene data show CDR1 as MNHEY and CDR2 as SVGAGI. The CDR3 is 14 residues long. V lost 1 base, J lost 5 bases, and 12 bases lay in between. This chain's CDR3 is CASSYWGLGDEQYF. In DNA, the CDR3 is TGTGCCAGCAGTTACTGGGGGTTAGGGGACGAGCAGTACTTC.